The sequence of this TCR beta chain was determined in a study of CD8+CD57+ T cells in acquired aplastic anemia. The count of this clonotype is one. Its specificity is unknown. Whole-study findings and limits: It was found that about 31 CD8+ CDR3 sequences were shared between patients and controls.

The study profiled TCR beta VDJ and CDR3 using genomic DNA as template. MiXCR was run by TCRdb on the reads, yielding one entry per CDR3 protein. The profile covers 50,000 to 65,000 distinct CDR3 sequences, with roughly 58% appearing a single time and 2% to 2.5% taken by the ten largest. Germline V gives CDR1 SGHDN, CDR2 FVKESK. This CDR3 comprises 10 residues. The TCR comes from a human donor in good health, serving as a control. V is TRBV14 and J is TRBJ2-3; perhaps TRBD2 as D (5 bases). Sequencing used sorted CD4+, CD8+, or CD8+CD57+ T cells (not recorded which) from PBMCs. The DNA of the CDR3 is TGTGCTAGACCCCCACGGGAGCAGTATTTT. This gives the protein CARPPREQYF.